This TCR beta chain was documented in a study of cytomegalovirus exposure and HLA in healthy donors. This clone has only a few counts. PCR involved 60 Vbeta and 13 Jbeta primers. TCRdb keeps only in-frame clones here, not all; method: immunoSEQ multiplex PCR. The sample comprises under 150,000 clones, almost 85% of which are singletons, and 1.2% to 1.5% rests with the top ten. This CDR3 has 12 residues. V dropped 0 bases and J dropped 14 bases, with 8 bases sitting between them. Germline CDR1 reads LGHNA; CDR2 reads YNFKEQ. What was sequenced was PBMCs. The source is a man aged 30-40 years in good health and CMV-seropositive. The rearrangement joins TRBV4-2 to TRBJ1-6; D might be TRBD1 (5 bases). CDR3 bases: TGTGCCAGCAGCCAAGATGGGGGGTCCCTCCACTTT. This encodes CASSQDGGSLHF.